Presented here are 19 T cell receptor beta chains from one specimen sequenced in a study of cytomegalovirus exposure and HLA in healthy donors. Only in-frame clones appear in the TCRdb table, and some are missing; sequencing was by immunoSEQ multiplex PCR. This table holds roughly 100,000 clones, 88% found once. Sample: PBMCs. The receptors originated from a woman aged 18-29 years in good health and CMV-seropositive.

This CDR3 reads CASSSRLAGADNEQFF. The CDR3 coding sequence is TGTGCCAGCAGTTCTAGATTAGCGGGGGCCGACAATGAGCAGTTCTTC. The genes are TRBV5-4 and TRBJ2-1; 9 bases line up with TRBD2. Losses at the gene ends were 5 bases for V and 5 bases for J; bases not matched to a gene: 11. CDR3 length: 16 amino acids. Germline CDR1 is SGHNT and CDR2 is YYREEE (reference sequence).

The chain carries TRBV19 and TRBJ1-6, with no clear D. V was pared by 8 bases and J by 7 bases, with 15 bases between. This CDR3 is 14 amino acids long. Germline V CDR1 and CDR2: LNHDA, SQIVND (reference sequence). The DNA of the CDR3 is TGTGCCAGTCGTACACGGACGGGAAATTCACCCCTCCACTTT. Its protein is CASRTRTGNSPLHF.

The chain couples TRBV7-2 to TRBJ1-5; 9 bases are shared with TRBD1. There are 15 residues in the CDR3. Unmatched junction bases numbered 4, after V lost 4 bases and J lost 3 bases. Germline CDR1 is SGHTA and CDR2 is FQGNSA. CDR3 nucleotide sequence: TGTGCCAGCAGCTCGGGACAGGGCATCAATCAGCCCCAGCATTTT. Translated, it gives CASSSGQGINQPQHF.

This sequence joins TRBV12-5 and TRBJ2-7, with D perhaps TRBD1 (5 bases). Trimming left V 5 bases short and J 5 bases short, with 22 bases between. Looked up from germline, CDR1 is LGHNT and CDR2 is FRNRAP. This CDR3 comprises 16 residues. The CDR3, as DNA: TGTGCTAGTGGTCCCGTAGGGGCAGGGTCAATAAACGAGCAGTACTTC. Its protein is CASGPVGAGSINEQYF. Full variable domain (rest looked up from reference TRBV12-5 and TRBJ2-7): DARVTQTPRHKVTEMGQEVTMRCQPILGHNTVFWYRQTMMQGLELLAYFRNRAPLDDSGMPKDRFSAEMPDATLATLKIQPSEPRDSAVYFCASGPVGAGSINEQYFGPGTRLTVT.

The rearrangement links TRBV7-5 to TRBJ1-5; the DNA was not compared with TRBD1, the D call given in the table. TRBV7-5 is noted as a pseudogene. This CDR3 region has 15 residues. This CDR3 is CARSLSVGQGQPQHF. The DNA for the CDR3 is TGTGCCAGAAGCTTATCGGTGGGACAGGGGCAGCCCCAGCATTTT.

The chain is built from TRBV5-6 and TRBJ1-1; 11 bases align to TRBD1. This CDR3 has 15 residues. Losses at the gene ends were 4 bases for V and 0 bases for J; bases not matched to a gene: 2. Germline V gene data show CDR1 as SGHDT and CDR2 as YYEEEE. CDR3 protein: CASSLGQGVNTEAFF. The CDR3 nucleotides read TGTGCCAGCAGCCTGGGACAGGGGGTGAACACTGAAGCTTTCTTT.

This clone was seen once. The chain recombines TRBV12-5 with TRBJ2-7, with TRBD2 identical over 8 bases. V was clipped by 10 bases and J by 1 base; unmatched bases: 12. This CDR3 is built from 15 residues. CDR1 and CDR2 (germline): LGHNT, FRNRAP. This CDR3 is CANSLAGKESYEQYV. CDR3 bases: TGTGCTAACTCTCTAGCGGGTAAAGAGTCCTACGAGCAGTACGTC.

The chain recombines TRBV6-1 with TRBJ2-1; 10 bases are a match to TRBD1. J was trimmed by 4 bases and V by 4 bases; bases with no gene match: 7. CDR3 size: 16 residues. Germline V gives CDR1 MNHNS, CDR2 SASEGT. CDR3 sequence reads: CASSVRQGATYNEQFF. CDR3 nucleotide sequence: TGTGCCAGCAGTGTCCGACAGGGGGCAACGTACAATGAGCAGTTCTTC.

This chain connects TRBV9 to TRBJ2-5; D is perhaps TRBD2 (6 bases). Germline assignment: CDR1 SGDLS and CDR2 YYNGEE. CDR3 length: 14 residues. V shed 0 bases and J shed 4 bases, with 10 bases lying between them. CDR3: CASSVATGGETQYF. The DNA for the CDR3 is TGTGCCAGCAGCGTAGCTACCGGGGGAGAGACCCAGTACTTC.

This clone was counted a single time. The chain recombines TRBV5-8 with TRBJ1-4, with D perhaps TRBD1 (6 bases). V was pared by 0 bases and J by 8 bases, with 11 bases between. This CDR3 spans 14 amino acids. Germline CDR1 is SGHTS and CDR2 is YDEGEE. CDR3 in DNA: TGTGCCAGCAGCTTGGGGACAGATAGCGAAAAACTGTTTTTT. It yields the protein CASSLGTDSEKLFF.

This chain connects TRBV14 to TRBJ1-4; D is possibly TRBD1 (6 bases). The CDR3 sequence is 15 residues long. Trimming left V 2 bases short and J 6 bases short, with 13 bases between. Germline assignment: CDR1 SGHDN and CDR2 FVKESK. The CDR3 DNA reads as TGTGCCAGCAGCCAAATATGGGGGCCGGATGAAAAACTGTTTTTT. Its protein is CASSQIWGPDEKLFF.

This chain links TRBV4-3 with TRBJ2-5, with D possibly TRBD1 on 5 matching bases. V shed 1 base and J shed 9 bases, with 15 bases lying between them. Germline loops: CDR1 LGHNA, CDR2 YSLEER. This CDR3 comprises 14 residues. The CDR3 sequence is CASSQVGQGEAQYF. The DNA of the CDR3 is TGCGCCAGCAGCCAAGTCGGGCAGGGTGAGGCCCAGTACTTC.

V gene TRBV5-6 combines with J gene TRBJ2-2; 7 bases are shared with TRBD1. The CDR3 runs to 15 residues. V dropped 3 bases and J dropped 2; count of bases not matched to a gene: 4. The germline V gene has CDR1 SGHDT and CDR2 YYEEEE. CDR3 loop: CASSSPGGNTGELFF. The CDR3 DNA sequence: TGTGCCAGCAGCTCTCCAGGGGGAAACACCGGGGAGCTGTTTTTT.

The CDR3 bases are TGTGCCAGCTCACCACCCGGGGGAAATCAGCCCCAGCATTTT. Its protein product is CASSPPGGNQPQHF. The chain has TRBV18 and TRBJ1-5; the D gene is possibly TRBD1 (5 bases). Germline values: CDR1 KGHSH, CDR2 LQKENI. The V and J ends lost 0 bases and 4 bases respectively, with 7 bases between them. The CDR3 is 14 amino acids.

This clone occurred once. This chain links TRBV28 with TRBJ1-6; 8 nucleotides align to TRBD1. Germline CDR1 is MDHEN and CDR2 is SYDVKM. Trimming removed 3 bases from V and 0 bases from J; junction bases left unmatched: 7. This CDR3 contains 18 residues. The CDR3 DNA is TGTGCCAGCAGTTTCCGTCGACAGGGGAGCTCCTATAATTCACCCCTCCACTTT. The encoded protein is CASSFRRQGSSYNSPLHF.

The chain combines TRBV11-3 with TRBJ2-2; weak D call: TRBD1 (5 bases). V gave up 0 bases and J gave up 4 bases, with 15 bases separating them. Germline V lookup: CDR1 SGHNT, CDR2 YENEEA. CDR3 length: 17 residues. In DNA, the CDR3 is TGTGCCAGCAGCTTAGATCTGGGGCACTTCGGCACCGGGGAGCTGTTTTTT. Protein sequence: CASSLDLGHFGTGELFF.

J is TRBJ2-5 and V is TRBV29-1, with unresolved D. V was trimmed by 0 bases and J by 0 bases, leaving 8 bases between them. Germline CDR1 SQVTM, CDR2 ANQGSEA. CDR3 length equals 14 residues. Written as DNA, the CDR3 is TGCAGCGTTGAAGACCCCCGGGACCAAGAGACCCAGTACTTC. Amino acids: CSVEDPRDQETQYF.

The gene calls are TRBV6-6 and TRBJ2-7; 7 nucleotides agree with TRBD1. CDR3 length: 14 amino acids. The J segment lost 0 bases and the V segment lost 6 bases, leaving 5 bases of the junction unmatched. The germline V gene encodes CDR1 MNHNY and CDR2 SVGAGI (reference sequence). The CDR3 DNA reads TGTGCCAGCAGCCGGGACAGCCTCTCCTACGAGCAGTACGTC. Protein: CASSRDSLSYEQYV.

This clone was found a few times. The chain employs TRBV19 and TRBJ1-2; D might be TRBD1 (5 bases). CDR3 length: 12 residues. Germline V gives CDR1 LNHDA, CDR2 SQIVND (reference sequence). V shed 3 bases and J shed 7 bases, with 9 bases lying between them. CDR3 DNA sequence: TGTGCCAGTAGTATCCTCGGGGGTGGCTACACCTTC. It codes for CASSILGGGYTF.